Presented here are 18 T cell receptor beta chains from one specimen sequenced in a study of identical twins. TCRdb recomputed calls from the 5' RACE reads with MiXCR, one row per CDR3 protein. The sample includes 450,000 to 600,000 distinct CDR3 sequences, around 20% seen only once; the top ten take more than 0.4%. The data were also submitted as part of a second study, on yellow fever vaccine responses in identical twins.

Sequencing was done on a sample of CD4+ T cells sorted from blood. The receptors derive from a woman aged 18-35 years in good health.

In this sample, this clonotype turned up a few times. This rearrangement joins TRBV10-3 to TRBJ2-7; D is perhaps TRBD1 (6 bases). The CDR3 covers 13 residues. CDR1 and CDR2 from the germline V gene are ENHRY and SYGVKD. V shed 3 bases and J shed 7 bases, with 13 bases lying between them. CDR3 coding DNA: TGTGCCATCAGTGAAACGACAGGATGGGAGCAGTACTTC. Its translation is CAISETTGWEQYF.

In nucleotides, the CDR3 is TGCAGTGCTGGATGGACAGCTGGGTCCTACGAGCAGTACTTC. As protein: CSAGWTAGSYEQYF. The chain links TRBV20-1 to TRBJ2-7, with D possibly being TRBD1 (6 bases). CDR3 length: 14 residues. V gave up 5 bases and J gave up 1 base, with 15 bases separating them. Germline CDR1 is DFQATT and CDR2 is SNEGSKA (reference sequence).

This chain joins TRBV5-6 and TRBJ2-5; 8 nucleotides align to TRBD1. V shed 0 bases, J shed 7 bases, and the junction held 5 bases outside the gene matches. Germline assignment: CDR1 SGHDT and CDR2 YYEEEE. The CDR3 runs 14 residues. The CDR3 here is CASSLVDTGGTQYF. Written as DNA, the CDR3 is TGTGCCAGCAGCTTGGTTGATACAGGGGGGACCCAGTACTTC.

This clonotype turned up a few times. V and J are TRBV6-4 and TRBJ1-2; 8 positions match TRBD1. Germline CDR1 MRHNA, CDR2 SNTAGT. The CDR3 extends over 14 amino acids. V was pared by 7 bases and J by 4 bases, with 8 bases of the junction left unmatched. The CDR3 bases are TGTGCCAGCAAAGAATCCGGACAGGGCTATGGCTACACCTTC. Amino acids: CASKESGQGYGYTF.

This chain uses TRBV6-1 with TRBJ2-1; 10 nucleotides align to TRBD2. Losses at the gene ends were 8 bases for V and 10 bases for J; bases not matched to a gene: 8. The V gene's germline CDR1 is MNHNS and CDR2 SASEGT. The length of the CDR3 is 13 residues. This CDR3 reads CASRTGSGREQFF. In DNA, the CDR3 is TGTGCCAGCCGAACCGGTAGCGGGAGGGAGCAGTTCTTC.

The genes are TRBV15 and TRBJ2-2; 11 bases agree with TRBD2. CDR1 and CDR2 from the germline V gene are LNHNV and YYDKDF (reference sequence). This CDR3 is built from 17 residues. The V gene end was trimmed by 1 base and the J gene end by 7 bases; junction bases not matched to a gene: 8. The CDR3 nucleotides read TGTGCCACCAGCAGAGGAGCCGGGACTAGCGGCGGCGGGGAGCTGTTTTTT. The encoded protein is CATSRGAGTSGGGELFF. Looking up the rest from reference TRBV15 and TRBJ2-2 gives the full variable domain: DAMVIQNPRYQVTQFGKPVTLSCSQTLNHNVMYWYQQKSSQAPKLLFHYYDKDFNNEADTPDNFQSRRPNTSFCFLDIRSPGLGDTAMYLCATSRGAGTSGGGELFFGEGSRLTVL.

The CDR3 is CASSLRGGAAGELFF. CDR3 sequence (DNA): TGTGCCAGCAGTCTTCGCGGGGGGGCAGCCGGGGAGCTGTTTTTT. The rearrangement uses TRBV2 and TRBJ2-2; 9 bases fit TRBD2. CDR1 SNHLY and CDR2 FYNNEI come from the germline V gene. With 5 bases clipped from V and 6 bases from J, the junction kept 7 bases outside the gene matches. CDR3 length: 15 residues.

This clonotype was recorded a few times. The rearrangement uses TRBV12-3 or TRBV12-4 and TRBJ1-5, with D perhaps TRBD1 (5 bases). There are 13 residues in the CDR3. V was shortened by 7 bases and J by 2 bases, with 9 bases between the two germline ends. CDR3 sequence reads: CASTKQGNQPQHF. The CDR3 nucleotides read TGTGCCAGCACCAAACAGGGCAATCAGCCCCAGCATTTT.

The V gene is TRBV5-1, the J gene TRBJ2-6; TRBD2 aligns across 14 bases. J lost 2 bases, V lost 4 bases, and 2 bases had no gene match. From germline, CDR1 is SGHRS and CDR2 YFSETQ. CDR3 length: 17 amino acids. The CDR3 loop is CASSEGLAGAGANVLTF. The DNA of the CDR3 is TGCGCCAGCAGCGAGGGACTAGCGGGAGCTGGGGCCAACGTCCTGACTTTC.

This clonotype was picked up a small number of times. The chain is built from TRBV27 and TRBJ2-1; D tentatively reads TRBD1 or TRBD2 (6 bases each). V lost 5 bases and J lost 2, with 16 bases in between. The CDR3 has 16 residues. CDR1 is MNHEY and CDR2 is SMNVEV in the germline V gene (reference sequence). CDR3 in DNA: TGTGCCAGCAGTACGGTCCGGGGGCCCCCCTACAATGAGCAGTTCTTC. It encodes CASSTVRGPPYNEQFF.

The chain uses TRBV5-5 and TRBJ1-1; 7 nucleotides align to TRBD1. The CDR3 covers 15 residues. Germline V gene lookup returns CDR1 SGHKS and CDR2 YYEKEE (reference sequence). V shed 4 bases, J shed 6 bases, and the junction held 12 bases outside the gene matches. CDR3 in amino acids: CASSARLGGQSEAFF. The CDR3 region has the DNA TGTGCCAGCAGCGCACGATTGGGGGGACAGTCTGAAGCTTTCTTT.

The CDR3 sequence: CAWQGGNTDTQYF. DNA for the CDR3: TGTGCCTGGCAGGGGGGAAACACAGATACGCAGTATTTT. The V and J genes are TRBV2 and TRBJ2-3; tentative D call: TRBD1 (7 bases). This CDR3 has 13 residues. CDR1 and CDR2 from the germline V gene are SNHLY and FYNNEI. Trimming took 11 bases from V and 2 from J, leaving 14 bases between them.

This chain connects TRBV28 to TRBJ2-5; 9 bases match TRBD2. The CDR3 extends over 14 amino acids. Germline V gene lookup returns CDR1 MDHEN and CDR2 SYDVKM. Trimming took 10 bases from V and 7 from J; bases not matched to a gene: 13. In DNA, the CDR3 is TGTGCCACCCTTCCCCGGCTAGCGGGAATGACCCAGTACTTC. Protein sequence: CATLPRLAGMTQYF.

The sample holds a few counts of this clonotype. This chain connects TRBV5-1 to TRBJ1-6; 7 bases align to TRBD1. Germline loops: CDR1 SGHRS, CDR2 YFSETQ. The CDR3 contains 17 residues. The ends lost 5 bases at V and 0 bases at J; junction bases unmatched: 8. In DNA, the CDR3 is TGCGCCAGCAGTTTTCAGGGGGGGAACTCCTATAATTCACCCCTCCACTTT. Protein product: CASSFQGGNSYNSPLHF.

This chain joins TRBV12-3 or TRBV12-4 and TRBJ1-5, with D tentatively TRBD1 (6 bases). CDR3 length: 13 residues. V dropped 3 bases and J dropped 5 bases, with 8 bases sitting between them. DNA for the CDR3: TGTGCCAGCAGTTTGGACAGATATCAGCCCCAGCATTTT. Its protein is CASSLDRYQPQHF.

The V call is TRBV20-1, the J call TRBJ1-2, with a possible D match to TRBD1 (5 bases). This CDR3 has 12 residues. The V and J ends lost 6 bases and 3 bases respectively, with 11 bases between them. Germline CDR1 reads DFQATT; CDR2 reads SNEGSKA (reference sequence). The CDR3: CSAGESDYGYTF. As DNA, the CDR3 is TGCAGTGCGGGGGAATCGGACTATGGCTACACCTTC.

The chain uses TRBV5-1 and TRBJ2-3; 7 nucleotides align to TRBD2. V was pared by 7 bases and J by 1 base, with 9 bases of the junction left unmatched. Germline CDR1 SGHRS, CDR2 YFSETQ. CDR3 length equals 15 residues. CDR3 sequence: CASLRGSVGTDTQYF. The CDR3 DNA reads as TGCGCCAGCCTACGCGGGAGTGTGGGCACAGATACGCAGTATTTT.

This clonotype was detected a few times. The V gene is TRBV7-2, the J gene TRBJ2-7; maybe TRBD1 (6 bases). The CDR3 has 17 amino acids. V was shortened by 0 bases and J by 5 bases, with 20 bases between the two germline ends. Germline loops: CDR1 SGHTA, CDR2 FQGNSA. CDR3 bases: TGTGCCAGCAGCTTAGCCGCCCAATTATTGGGGGCGAACGAGCAGTACTTC. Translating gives CASSLAAQLLGANEQYF.